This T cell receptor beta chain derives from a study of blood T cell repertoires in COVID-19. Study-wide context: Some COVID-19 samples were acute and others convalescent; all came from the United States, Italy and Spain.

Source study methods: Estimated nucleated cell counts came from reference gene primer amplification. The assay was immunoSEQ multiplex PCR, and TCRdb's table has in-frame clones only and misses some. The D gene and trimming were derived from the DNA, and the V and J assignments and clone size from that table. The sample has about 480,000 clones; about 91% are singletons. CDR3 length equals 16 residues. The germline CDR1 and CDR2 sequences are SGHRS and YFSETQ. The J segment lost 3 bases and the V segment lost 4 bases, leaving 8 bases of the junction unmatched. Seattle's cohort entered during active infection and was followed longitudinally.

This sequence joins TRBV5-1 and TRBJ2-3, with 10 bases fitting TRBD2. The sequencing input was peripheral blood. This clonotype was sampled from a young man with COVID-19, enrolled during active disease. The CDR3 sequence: CASSPSGLAVTDTQYF. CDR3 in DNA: TGCGCCAGCAGCCCAAGCGGACTAGCGGTTACAGATACGCAGTATTTT.